This note documents a single T cell receptor (beta chain) sequence. The data originate from a study of blood T cell repertoires in COVID-19. TCRdb keeps only in-frame clones here, not all; method: immunoSEQ multiplex PCR. The sample lists more than 150,000 clones; roughly 84% were seen once. Researchers sorted participants into cohorts using their self-reported clinical history. The V and J ends lost 0 bases and 4 bases respectively, with 5 bases between them. This CDR3 contains 13 residues. The germline gives CDR1 LGHNA, CDR2 YNFKEQ. The TCR sequence derives from a woman aged 45-65 years who had recovered from COVID-19. The genes are TRBV4-2 and TRBJ2-3, with unresolved D. Sequenced input: PBMCs or T cells enriched from blood (not recorded which). CDR3 nucleotide sequence: TGTGCCAGCAGCCAAGACCTAGCAGATACGCAGTATTTT. Translated, it gives CASSQDLADTQYF.